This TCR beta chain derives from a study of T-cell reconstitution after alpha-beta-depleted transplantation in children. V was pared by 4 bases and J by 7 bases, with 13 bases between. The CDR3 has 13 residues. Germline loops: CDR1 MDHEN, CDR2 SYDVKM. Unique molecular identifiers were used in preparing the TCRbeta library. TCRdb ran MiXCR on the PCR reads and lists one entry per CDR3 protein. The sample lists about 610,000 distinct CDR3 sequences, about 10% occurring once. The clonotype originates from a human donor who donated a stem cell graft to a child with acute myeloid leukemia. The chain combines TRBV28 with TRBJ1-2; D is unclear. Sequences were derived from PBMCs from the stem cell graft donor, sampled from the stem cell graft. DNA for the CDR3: TGTGCCAGCAGTTCACGGGCGGGAAGTGGCTACACCTTC. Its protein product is CASSSRAGSGYTF.